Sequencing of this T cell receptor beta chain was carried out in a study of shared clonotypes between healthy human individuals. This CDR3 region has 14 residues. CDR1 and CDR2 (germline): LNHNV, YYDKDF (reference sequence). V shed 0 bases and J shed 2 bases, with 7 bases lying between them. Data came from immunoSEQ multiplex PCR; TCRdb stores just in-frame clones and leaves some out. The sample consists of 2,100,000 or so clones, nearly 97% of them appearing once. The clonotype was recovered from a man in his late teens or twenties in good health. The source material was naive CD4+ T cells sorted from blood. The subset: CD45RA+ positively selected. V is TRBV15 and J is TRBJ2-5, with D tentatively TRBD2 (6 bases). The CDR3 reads CATSRDAGQETQYF. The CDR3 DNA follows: TGTGCCACCAGCAGAGATGCGGGACAAGAGACCCAGTACTTC.